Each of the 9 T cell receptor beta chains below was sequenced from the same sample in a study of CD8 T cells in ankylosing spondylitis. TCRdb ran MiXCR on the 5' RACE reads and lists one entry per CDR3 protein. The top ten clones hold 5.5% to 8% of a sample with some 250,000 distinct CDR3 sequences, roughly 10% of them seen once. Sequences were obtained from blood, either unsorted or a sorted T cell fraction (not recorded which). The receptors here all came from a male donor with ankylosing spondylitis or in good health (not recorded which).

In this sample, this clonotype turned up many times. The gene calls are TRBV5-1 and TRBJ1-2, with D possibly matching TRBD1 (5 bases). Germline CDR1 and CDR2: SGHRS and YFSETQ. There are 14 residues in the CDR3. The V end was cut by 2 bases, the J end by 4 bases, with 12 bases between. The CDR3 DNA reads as TGCGCCAGCAGCTTCGGGGCAGGAGGCTATGGCTACACCTTC. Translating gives CASSFGAGGYGYTF.

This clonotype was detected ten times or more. CDR3 DNA: TGTGCCAGCAGTTTTCTAGACAGGGGAGCTTTCTTT. Amino acid sequence: CASSFLDRGAFF. The chain is built from TRBV12-3 or TRBV12-4 and TRBJ1-1; 8 nucleotides match TRBD1. Trimming at V came to 3 bases and at J to 10 bases, leaving 4 bases not matched to a gene. The CDR3 loop spans 12 amino acids.

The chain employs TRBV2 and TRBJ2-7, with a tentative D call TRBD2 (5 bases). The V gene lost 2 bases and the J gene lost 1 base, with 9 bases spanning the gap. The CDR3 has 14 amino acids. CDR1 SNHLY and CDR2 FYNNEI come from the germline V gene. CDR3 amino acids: CASSEFRGSYEQYF. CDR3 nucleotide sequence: TGTGCCAGCAGTGAATTTCGGGGTTCCTACGAGCAGTACTTC.

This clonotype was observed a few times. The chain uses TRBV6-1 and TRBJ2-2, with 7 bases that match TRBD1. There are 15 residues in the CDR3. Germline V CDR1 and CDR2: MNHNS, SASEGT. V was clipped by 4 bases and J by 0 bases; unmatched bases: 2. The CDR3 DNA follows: TGTGCCAGCAGTGCAGACAGGGCGAACACCGGGGAGCTGTTTTTT. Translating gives CASSADRANTGELFF.

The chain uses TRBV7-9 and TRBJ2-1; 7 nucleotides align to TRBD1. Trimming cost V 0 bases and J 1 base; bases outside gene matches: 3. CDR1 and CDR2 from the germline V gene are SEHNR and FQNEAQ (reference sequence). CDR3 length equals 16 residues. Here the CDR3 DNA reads TGTGCCAGCAGCTTAGCGCCCAGGGGGTCCTACAATGAGCAGTTCTTC. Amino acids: CASSLAPRGSYNEQFF.

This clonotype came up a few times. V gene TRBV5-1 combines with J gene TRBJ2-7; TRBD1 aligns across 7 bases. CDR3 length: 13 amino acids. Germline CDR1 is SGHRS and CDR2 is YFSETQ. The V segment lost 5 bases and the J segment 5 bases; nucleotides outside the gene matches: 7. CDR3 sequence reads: CASSRGDRDEQYF. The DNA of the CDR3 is TGCGCCAGCAGTAGAGGGGACAGAGACGAGCAGTACTTC.

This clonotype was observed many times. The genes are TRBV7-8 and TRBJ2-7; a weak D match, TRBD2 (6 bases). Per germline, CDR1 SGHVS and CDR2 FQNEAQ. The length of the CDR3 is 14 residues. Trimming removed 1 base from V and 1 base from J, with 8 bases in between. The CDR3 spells CASSLDGTSYEQYF. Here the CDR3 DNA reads TGTGCCAGCAGCTTAGACGGGACTTCCTACGAGCAGTACTTC.

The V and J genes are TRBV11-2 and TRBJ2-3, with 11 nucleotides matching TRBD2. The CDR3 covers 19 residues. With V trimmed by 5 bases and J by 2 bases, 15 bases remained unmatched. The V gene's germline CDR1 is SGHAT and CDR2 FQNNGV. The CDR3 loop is CASSGLAGGPEYHTDTQYF. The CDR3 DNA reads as TGTGCCAGCAGCGGATTAGCGGGGGGGCCCGAATACCACACAGATACGCAGTATTTT.

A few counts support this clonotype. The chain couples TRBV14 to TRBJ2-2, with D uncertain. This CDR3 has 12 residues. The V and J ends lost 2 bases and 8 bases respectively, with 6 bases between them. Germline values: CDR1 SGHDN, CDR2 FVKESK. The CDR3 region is CASSQPYGELFF. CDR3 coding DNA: TGTGCCAGCAGCCAACCTTATGGGGAGCTGTTTTTT.